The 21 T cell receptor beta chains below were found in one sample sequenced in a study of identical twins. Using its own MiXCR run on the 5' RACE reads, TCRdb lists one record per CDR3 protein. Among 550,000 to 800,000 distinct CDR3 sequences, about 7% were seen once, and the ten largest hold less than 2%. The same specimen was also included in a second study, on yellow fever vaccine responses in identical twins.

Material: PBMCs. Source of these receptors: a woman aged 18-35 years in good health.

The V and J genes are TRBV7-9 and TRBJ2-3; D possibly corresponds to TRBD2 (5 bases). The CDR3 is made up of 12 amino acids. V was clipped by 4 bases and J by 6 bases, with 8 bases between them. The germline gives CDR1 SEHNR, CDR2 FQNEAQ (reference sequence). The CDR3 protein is CASSSGKDTQYF. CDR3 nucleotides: TGTGCCAGCAGCTCCGGGAAGGATACGCAGTATTTT.

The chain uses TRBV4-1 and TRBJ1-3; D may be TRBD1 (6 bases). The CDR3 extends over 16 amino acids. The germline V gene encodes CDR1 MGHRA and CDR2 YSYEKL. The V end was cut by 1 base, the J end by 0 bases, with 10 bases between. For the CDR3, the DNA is TGCGCCAGCAGCCAAGCGGAAGGGGGCTCTGGAAACACCATATATTTT. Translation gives CASSQAEGGSGNTIYF.

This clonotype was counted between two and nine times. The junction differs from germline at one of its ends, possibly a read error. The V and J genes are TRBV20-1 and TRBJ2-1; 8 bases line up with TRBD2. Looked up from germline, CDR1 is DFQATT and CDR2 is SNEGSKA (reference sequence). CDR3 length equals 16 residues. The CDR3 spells CSARGTSQSRTNEQFF. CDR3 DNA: TGCAGTGCCAGAGGGACTAGTCAATCCCGAACTAATGAGCAGTTCTTC.

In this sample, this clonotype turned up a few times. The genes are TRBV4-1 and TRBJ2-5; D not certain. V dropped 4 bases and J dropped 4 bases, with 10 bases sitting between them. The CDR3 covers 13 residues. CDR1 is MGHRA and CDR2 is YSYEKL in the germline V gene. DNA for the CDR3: TGCGCCAGCAGCCCGGAAGTTCTAGAGACCCAGTACTTC. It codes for CASSPEVLETQYF.

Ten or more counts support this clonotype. CDR3 sequence reads: CASSQSNLGQPQHF. As DNA, the CDR3 is TGTGCCAGCAGTCAGAGTAATCTGGGTCAGCCCCAGCATTTT. The chain has TRBV12-3 or TRBV12-4 and TRBJ1-5; D uncertain. CDR3 size: 14 residues. Trimming removed 5 bases at V and 6 bases at J, with 14 bases between.

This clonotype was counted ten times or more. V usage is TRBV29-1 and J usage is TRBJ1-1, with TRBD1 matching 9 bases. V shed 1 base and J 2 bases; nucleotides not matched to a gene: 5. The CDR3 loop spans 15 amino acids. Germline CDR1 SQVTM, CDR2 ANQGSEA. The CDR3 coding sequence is TGCAGCGTTGAAGCCACAGGGGGCGAAAACACTGAAGCTTTCTTT. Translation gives CSVEATGGENTEAFF.

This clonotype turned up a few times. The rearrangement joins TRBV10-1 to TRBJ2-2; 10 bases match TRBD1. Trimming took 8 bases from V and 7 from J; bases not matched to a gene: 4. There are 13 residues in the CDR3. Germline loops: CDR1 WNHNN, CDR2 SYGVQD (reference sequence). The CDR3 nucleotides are TGCGCCAGCCAGGGACAGGGGAGCGGGGAGCTGTTTTTT. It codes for CASQGQGSGELFF.

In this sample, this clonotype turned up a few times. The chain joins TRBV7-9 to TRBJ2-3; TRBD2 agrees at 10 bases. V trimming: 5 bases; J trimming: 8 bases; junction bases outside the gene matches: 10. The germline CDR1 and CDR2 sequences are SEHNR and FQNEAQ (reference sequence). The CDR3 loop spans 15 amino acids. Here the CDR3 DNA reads TGTGCCAGCAGCCCGGGACTAGCGAGTCCTGGTACGCAGTATTTT. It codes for CASSPGLASPGTQYF.

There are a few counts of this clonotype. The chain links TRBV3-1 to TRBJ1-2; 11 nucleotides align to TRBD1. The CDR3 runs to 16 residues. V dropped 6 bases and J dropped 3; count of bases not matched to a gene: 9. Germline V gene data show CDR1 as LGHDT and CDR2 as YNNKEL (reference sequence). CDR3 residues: CASRGDRGLGDYGYTF. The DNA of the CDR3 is TGTGCCAGCAGGGGGGACAGGGGGTTGGGGGACTATGGCTACACCTTC.

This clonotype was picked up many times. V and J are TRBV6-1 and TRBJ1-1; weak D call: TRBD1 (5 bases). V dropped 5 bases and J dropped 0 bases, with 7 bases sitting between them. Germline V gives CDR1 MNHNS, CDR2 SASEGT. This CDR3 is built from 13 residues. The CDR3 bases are TGTGCCAGCAGTCCCAGGGTGAACACTGAAGCTTTCTTT. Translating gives CASSPRVNTEAFF.

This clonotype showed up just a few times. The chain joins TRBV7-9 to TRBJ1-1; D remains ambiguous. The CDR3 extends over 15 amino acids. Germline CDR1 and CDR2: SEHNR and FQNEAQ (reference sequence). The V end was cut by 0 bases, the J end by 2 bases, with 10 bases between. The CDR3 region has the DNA TGTGCCAGCAGCTTAGCGCTTGCAGGCAACACTGAAGCTTTCTTT. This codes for CASSLALAGNTEAFF.

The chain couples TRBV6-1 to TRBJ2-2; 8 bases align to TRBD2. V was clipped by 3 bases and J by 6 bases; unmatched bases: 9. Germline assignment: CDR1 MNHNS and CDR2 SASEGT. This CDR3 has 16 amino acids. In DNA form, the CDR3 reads TGTGCCAGCAGTGACGGACTAGCCTTTCGTCCCGGGGAGCTGTTTTTT. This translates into CASSDGLAFRPGELFF.

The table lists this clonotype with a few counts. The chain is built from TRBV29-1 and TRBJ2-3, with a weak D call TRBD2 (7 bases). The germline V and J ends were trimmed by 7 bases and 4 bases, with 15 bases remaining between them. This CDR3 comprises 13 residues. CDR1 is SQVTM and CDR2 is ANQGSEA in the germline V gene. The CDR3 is CSGTGRGADTQYF. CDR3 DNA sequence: TGCAGCGGTACAGGGAGGGGCGCAGATACGCAGTATTTT.

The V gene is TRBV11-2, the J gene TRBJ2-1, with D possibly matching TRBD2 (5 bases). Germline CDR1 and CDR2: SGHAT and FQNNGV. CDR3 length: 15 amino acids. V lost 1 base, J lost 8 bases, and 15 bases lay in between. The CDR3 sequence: CASSLGPELVYEQFF. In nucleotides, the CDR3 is TGTGCCAGCAGCTTAGGTCCGGAACTAGTCTATGAGCAGTTCTTC.

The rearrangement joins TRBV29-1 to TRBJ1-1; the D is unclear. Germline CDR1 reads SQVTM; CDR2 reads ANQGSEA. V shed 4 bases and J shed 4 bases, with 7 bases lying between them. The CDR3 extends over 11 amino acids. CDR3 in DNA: TGCAGCGTTGGGGTTCCCACTGAAGCTTTCTTT. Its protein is CSVGVPTEAFF. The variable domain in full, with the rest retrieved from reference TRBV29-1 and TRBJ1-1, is SAVISQKPSRDICQRGTSLTIQCQVDSQVTMMFWYRQQPGQSLTLIATANQGSEATYESGFVIDKFPISRPNLTFSTLTVSNMSPEDSSIYLCSVGVPTEAFFGQGTRLTVV.

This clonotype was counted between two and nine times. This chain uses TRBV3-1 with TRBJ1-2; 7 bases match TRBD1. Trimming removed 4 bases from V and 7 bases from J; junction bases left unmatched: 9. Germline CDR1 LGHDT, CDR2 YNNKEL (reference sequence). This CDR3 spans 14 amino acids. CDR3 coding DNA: TGTGCCAGCAGCCTGACAGGGACATCCCGTGGCTACACCTTC. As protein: CASSLTGTSRGYTF.

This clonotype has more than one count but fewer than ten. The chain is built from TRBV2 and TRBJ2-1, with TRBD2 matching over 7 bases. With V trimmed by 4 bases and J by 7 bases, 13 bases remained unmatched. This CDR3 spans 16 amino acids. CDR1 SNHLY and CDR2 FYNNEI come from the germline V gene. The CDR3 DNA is TGTGCCAGCAGTGTTTTGGCTAGCGGCCGCTCAAATGAGCAGTTCTTC. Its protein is CASSVLASGRSNEQFF.

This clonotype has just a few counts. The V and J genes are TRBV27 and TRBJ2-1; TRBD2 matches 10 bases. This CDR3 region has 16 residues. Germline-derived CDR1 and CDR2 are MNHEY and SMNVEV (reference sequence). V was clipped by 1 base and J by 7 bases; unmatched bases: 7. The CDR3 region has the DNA TGTGCCAGCAGTTTATTTCCTAGCGGGAGTGTGAATGAGCAGTTCTTC. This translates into CASSLFPSGSVNEQFF.

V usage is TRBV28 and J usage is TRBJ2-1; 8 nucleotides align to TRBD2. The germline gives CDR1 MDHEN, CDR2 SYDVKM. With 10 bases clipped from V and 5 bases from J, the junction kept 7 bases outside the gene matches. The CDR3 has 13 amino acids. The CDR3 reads CATRPGGDNEQFF. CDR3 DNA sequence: TGTGCCACCCGACCGGGGGGGGACAATGAGCAGTTCTTC.

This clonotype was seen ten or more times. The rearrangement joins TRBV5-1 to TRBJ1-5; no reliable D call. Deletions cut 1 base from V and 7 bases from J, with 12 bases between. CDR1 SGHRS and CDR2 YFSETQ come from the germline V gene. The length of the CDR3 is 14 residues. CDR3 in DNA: TGCGCCAGCAGCTTGAGGCGGGAAAGGCAGCCCCAGCATTTT. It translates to CASSLRRERQPQHF.

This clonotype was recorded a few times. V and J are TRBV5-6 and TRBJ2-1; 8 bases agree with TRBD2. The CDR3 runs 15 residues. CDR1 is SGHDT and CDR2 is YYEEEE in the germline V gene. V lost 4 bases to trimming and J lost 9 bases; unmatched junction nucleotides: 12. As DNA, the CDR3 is TGTGCCAGCAGCCAGCAGCGGGAGTGGGGTATTGAGCAGTTCTTC. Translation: CASSQQREWGIEQFF.